This paragraph covers one T cell receptor beta chain sequence. The method was immunoSEQ multiplex PCR; TCRdb's version includes in-frame clones alone and lacks a portion of them. The sample consists of around 88,000 clones, roughly nine tenths of them appearing once. The data belong to a study of T cell changes during pregnancy in multiple sclerosis. The germline V gene has CDR1 MDHEN and CDR2 SYDVKM. The V and J ends lost 2 bases and 7 bases, in that order; junction bases with no gene match: 11. The CDR3 loop spans 15 amino acids. The TCR comes from a female donor in good health, enrolled as a control in a pregnancy study. The chain carries TRBV28 and TRBJ2-7; TRBD2 matches at 7 bases. Sequenced here: peripheral blood, sampled after pregnancy. The CDR3 region is CASSLDVPGRGEQYF. The CDR3 nucleotides read TGTGCCAGCAGTTTAGACGTCCCAGGGAGGGGAGAGCAGTACTTC.